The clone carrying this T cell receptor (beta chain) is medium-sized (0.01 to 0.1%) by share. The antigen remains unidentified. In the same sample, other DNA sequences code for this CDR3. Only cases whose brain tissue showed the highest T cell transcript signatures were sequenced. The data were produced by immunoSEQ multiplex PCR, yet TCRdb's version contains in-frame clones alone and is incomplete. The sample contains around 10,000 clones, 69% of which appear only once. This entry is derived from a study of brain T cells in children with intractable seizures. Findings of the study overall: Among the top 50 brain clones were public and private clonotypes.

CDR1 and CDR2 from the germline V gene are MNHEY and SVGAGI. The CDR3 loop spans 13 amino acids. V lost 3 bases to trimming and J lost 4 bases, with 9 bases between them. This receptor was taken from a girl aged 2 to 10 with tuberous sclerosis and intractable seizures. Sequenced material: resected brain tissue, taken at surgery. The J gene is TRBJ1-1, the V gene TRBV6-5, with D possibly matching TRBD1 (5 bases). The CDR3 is CASSYQGSTEAFF. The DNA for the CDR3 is TGTGCCAGCAGTTATCAGGGAAGCACTGAAGCTTTCTTT.